This T cell receptor (beta chain) was found in a study of blood T cells in healthy people across ages. The CDR3 contains 14 residues. Germline values: CDR1 SGDLS, CDR2 YYNGEE. The V segment lost 3 bases and the J segment 13 bases; nucleotides outside the gene matches: 10. A second PCR of about 7 to 12 cycles used a sample-barcoded 5' primer and a J-beta primer mix. Each CDR3 protein gets one entry after TCRdb re-called the 5' RACE reads with MiXCR. The sample has roughly 1.4 million distinct CDR3 sequences; approximately 63% are singletons. This clonotype originated in a man aged 18 to 35 in good health. The V call is TRBV9, the J call TRBJ2-6; 7 nucleotides align to TRBD1. The sample consisted of blood. The CDR3 DNA reads TGTGCCAGCAGCGGGGACAGCACGGCCGGGGTCCTGACTTTC. It is translated as CASSGDSTAGVLTF.